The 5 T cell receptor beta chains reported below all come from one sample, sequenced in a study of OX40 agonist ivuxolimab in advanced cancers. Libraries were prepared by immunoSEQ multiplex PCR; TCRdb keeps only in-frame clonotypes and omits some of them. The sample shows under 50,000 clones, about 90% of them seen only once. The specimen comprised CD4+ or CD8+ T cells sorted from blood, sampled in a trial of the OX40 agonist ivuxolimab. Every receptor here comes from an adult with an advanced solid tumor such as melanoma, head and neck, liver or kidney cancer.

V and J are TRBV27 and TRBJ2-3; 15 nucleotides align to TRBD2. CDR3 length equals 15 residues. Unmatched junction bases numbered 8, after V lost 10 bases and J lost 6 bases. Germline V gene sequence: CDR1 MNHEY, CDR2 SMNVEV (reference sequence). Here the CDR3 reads CANPFGTSGRDTQYF. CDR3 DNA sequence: TGTGCCAACCCATTCGGGACTAGCGGGAGGGATACGCAGTATTTT.

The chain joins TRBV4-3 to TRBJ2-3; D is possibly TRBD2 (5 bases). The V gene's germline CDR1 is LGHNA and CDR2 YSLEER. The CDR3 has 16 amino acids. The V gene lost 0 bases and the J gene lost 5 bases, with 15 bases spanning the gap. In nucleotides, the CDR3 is TGCGCCAGCAGCCAAGATGCTAGCCACATGGGAGATACGCAGTATTTT. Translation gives CASSQDASHMGDTQYF.

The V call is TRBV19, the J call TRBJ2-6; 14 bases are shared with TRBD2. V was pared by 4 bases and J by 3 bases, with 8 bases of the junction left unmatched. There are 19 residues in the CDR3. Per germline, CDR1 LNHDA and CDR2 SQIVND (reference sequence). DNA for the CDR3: TGTGCCAGTAGTAAATCGGGACTAGCGGGAGTAGGTGGGGCCAACGTCCTGACTTTC. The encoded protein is CASSKSGLAGVGGANVLTF.

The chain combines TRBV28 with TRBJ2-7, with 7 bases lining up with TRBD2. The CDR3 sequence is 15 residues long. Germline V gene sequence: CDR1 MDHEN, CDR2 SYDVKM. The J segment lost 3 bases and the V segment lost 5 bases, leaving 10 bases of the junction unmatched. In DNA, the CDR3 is TGTGCCAGCAGTAGCGGGACCCGTTCCCTCTACGAGCAGTACTTC. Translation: CASSSGTRSLYEQYF.

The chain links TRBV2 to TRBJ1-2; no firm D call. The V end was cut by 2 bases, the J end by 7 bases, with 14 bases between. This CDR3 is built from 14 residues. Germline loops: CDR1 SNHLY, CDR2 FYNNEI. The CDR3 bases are TGTGCCAGCAGTGAATTACAGCCTTTGGGTGGCTACACCTTC. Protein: CASSELQPLGGYTF.